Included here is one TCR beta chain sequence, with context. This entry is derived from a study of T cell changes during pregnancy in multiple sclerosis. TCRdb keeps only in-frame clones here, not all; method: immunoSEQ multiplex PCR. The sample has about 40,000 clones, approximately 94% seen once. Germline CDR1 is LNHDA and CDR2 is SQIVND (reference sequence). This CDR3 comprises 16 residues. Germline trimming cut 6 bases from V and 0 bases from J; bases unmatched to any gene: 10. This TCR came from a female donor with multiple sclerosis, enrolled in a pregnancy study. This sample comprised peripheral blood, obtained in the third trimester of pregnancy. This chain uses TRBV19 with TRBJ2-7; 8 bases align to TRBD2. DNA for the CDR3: TGTGCCAGTAGGAGCGTCGCGAGCGGGAGCTCCTACGAGCAGTACTTC. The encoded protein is CASRSVASGSSYEQYF.